This note documents a single T cell receptor (beta chain) sequence. The antigen is undetermined. The assay was immunoSEQ multiplex PCR, and TCRdb's table has in-frame clones only and misses some. The sample contains hundreds of thousands of clones, more than 70% of which appear only once. This specimen comes from a study of Ad26.COV2.S vaccination and SARS-CoV-2 variants. Study summary: A COV1001 Ad26.COV2.S trial-arm participant provided the sample. Doses of Ad26.COV2.S were injected into muscle once or twice, 56 days apart. Whole-study results and caveats: The analyses of TCR breadth and depth may have understated the size of total T cell responses.

The CDR3 runs 18 residues. The junction had 13 bases not matched to a gene; V was cut back by 4 bases and J by 4 bases. The germline CDR1 and CDR2 sequences are SGHRS and YFSETQ. The treatment was: some 20 received Ad26.COV2.S at low or high dose, single or two shots; about 5 received placebo; per-sample allocation not given. Each sample was drawn 63 days after the first injection (of vaccine or placebo). The material sequenced was peripheral blood, taken in a trial of Ad26.COV2.S vaccine versus placebo. The origin of this receptor is a person between 18 and 65 years old who received the Ad26.COV2.S COVID-19 vaccine or a placebo. The chain carries TRBV5-1 and TRBJ2-5; 13 bases agree with TRBD2. The CDR3 here is CASSIGLAGEGRRETQYF. DNA for the CDR3: TGCGCCAGCAGCATCGGACTAGCGGGAGAAGGGCGGCGAGAGACCCAGTACTTC. The full variable domain, rest sourced from reference TRBV5-1 and TRBJ2-5, is KAGVTQTPRYLIKTRGQQVTLSCSPISGHRSVSWYQQTPGQGLQFLFEYFSETQRNKGNFPGRFSGRQFSNSRSEMNVSTLELGDSALYLCASSIGLAGEGRRETQYFGPGTRLLVL.